This TCR beta chain stems from a study of healthy donors' naive CD4 and CD8 T cells. Study-wide results and limits: Negatively charged CDR3s marked CD8+ lineage; positively charged CDR3s marked CD4+ lineage.

Looked up from germline, CDR1 is LNHDA and CDR2 is SQIVND (reference sequence). V dropped 6 bases and J dropped 6 bases, with 21 bases sitting between them. There are 15 residues in the CDR3. Starting from around 500 ng of total RNA, TCR libraries were made with linear amplification. TCRdb re-called the reads through MiXCR, storing one row per CDR3 protein. Among about 200,000 distinct CDR3 sequences listed, around 70% were seen once. As for this clonotype: The antigen remains unidentified.

The source material was naive CD4+ and CD8+ T cells sorted from blood, pooled from several donors. This TCR was recovered from a pool of human donors in good health; the sample pools cells from several healthy donors. This chain joins TRBV19 and TRBJ2-7, with D possibly matching TRBD2 (5 bases). CDR3 amino acids: CASSQEGTGSREQYF. DNA for the CDR3: TGTGCCAGTAGCCAAGAGGGAACGGGATCACGCGAGCAGTACTTC. Drawing the rest from reference TRBV19 and TRBJ2-7, the complete variable domain is DGGITQSPKYLFRKEGQNVTLSCEQNLNHDAMYWYRQDPGQGLRLIYYSQIVNDFQKGDIAEGYSVSREKKESFPLTVTSAQKNPTAFYLCASSQEGTGSREQYFGPGTRLTVT.